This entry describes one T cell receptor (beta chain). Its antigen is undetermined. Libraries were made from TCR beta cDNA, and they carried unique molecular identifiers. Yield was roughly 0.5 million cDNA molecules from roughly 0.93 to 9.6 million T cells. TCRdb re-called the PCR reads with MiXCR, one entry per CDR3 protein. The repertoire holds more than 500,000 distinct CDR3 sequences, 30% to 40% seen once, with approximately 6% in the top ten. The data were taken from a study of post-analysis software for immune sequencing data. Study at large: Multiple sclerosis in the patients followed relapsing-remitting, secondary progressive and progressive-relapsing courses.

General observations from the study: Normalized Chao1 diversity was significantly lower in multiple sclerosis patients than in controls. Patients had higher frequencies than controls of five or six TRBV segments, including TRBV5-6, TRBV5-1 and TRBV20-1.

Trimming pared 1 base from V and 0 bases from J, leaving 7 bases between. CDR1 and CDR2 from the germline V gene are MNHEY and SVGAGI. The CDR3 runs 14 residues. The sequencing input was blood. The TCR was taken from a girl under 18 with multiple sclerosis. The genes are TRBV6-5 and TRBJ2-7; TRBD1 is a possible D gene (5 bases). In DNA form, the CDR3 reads TGTGCCAGCAGTTACTACAGGAGCTCCTACGAGCAGTACTTC. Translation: CASSYYRSSYEQYF.